Sequencing of this T cell receptor beta chain was carried out in a study of spatial heterogeneity in lung cancer. Findings of the study overall: Mutation tallies in tumors tracked expanded intratumoral alpha and beta TCR counts.

TCRdb fed the 5' RACE reads into MiXCR, producing one record per CDR3 protein. The sample includes several thousand distinct CDR3 sequences, about an eighth seen only once; the top ten take around 24%. Regarding time point: sample taken at primary tumor resection. Donation came from some 73 patients with untreated early-stage non-small cell lung cancer. Unsorted whole RNA from tumor, nontumor lung or frozen PBMC underwent sequencing. By share, this clonotype ranks as medium-sized (0.01 to 0.1%). Its antigen is not known. This beta chain is a stray read from a library made for alpha chains; its abundance is not meaningful. Germline CDR1 is SGHTA and CDR2 is FQGTGA. The CDR3 extends over 16 amino acids. The ends were cut back, 0 bases at V and 4 bases at J, with 14 bases in the middle.

J is TRBJ2-3 and V is TRBV7-3; D perhaps matches TRBD2 (6 bases). The sample consisted of lung tumor tissue, taken at surgery. The sequence derives from a male donor with early-stage non-small cell lung cancer. CDR3 DNA sequence: TGTGCCAGCAGCTTAACGGCGGGGTATCGGCCAGATACGCAGTATTTT. It specifies CASSLTAGYRPDTQYF.